A single sample is the source of the 14 T cell receptor beta chains below, sequenced in a study of T cell responses to AZD1222 COVID-19 vaccine. Here immunoSEQ multiplex PCR was the method, and the copy in TCRdb shows in-frame clones only, minus some. The sample yields about 150,000 clones, about 90% seen once. Sequences were derived from peripheral blood, sampled 28 days after the second AZD1222 dose. The receptors originated from an adult who received the AZD1222 COVID-19 vaccine.

This clone appeared once. The chain joins TRBV2 to TRBJ1-1; D gene uncertain. This CDR3 has 15 amino acids. Germline V gene lookup returns CDR1 SNHLY and CDR2 FYNNEI. Trimming shortened V by 2 bases and J by 3 bases, and 13 bases separated the two germline ends. As DNA, the CDR3 is TGTGCCAGCAGTGAAAGAGGCGTGAGGCACACTGAAGCTTTCTTT. Residues: CASSERGVRHTEAFF.

The chain uses TRBV28 and TRBJ1-2; maybe TRBD1 (5 bases). CDR3 size: 17 residues. Germline V lookup: CDR1 MDHEN, CDR2 SYDVKM. V lost 3 bases to trimming and J lost 1 base, with 18 bases between them. The DNA of the CDR3 is TGTGCCAGCAGTTTGGTTTTGCCGGGGCTTCTTAACTATGGCTACACCTTC. Protein: CASSLVLPGLLNYGYTF.

The rearrangement uses TRBV18 and TRBJ2-7, with TRBD1 identical over 7 bases. CDR3 length: 15 amino acids. The germline V gene has CDR1 KGHSH and CDR2 LQKENI. The V gene end was trimmed by 0 bases and the J gene end by 6 bases; junction bases not matched to a gene: 8. Written as DNA, the CDR3 is TGTGCCAGCTCACCACCGAACAGGGGAAATCTCGAGCAGTACTTC. Translated, it gives CASSPPNRGNLEQYF. The full variable domain, completed using reference TRBV18 and TRBJ2-7, is NAGVMQNPRHLVRRRGQEARLRCSPMKGHSHVYWYRQLPEEGLKFMVYLQKENIIDESGMPKERFSAEFPKEGPSILRIQQVVRGDSAAYFCASSPPNRGNLEQYFGPGTRLTVT.

V is TRBV7-8 and J is TRBJ2-1; D gene uncertain. The CDR3 totals 15 residues. Trimming took 2 bases from V and 4 from J, leaving 12 bases between them. Germline lookup yields CDR1 SGHVS and CDR2 FQNEAQ. CDR3 region: CASSLLPPTYNEQFF. The CDR3 coding sequence is TGTGCCAGCAGCTTACTACCTCCTACTTACAATGAGCAGTTCTTC.

This rearrangement joins TRBV19 to TRBJ2-5; tentative D call: TRBD2 (6 bases). This CDR3 is 18 amino acids long. CDR1 and CDR2 from the germline V gene are LNHDA and SQIVND (reference sequence). The V gene lost 5 bases and the J gene lost 4 bases, with 26 bases spanning the gap. CDR3 nucleotide sequence: TGTGCCAGTAGTCCTCCGGACGGGGCTAGCGCCTTTGGAGAGACCCAGTACTTC. Encoded protein: CASSPPDGASAFGETQYF.

The chain couples TRBV11-3 to TRBJ2-5, with D perhaps matching TRBD1 or TRBD2 (6 bases each). The CDR3 loop spans 15 amino acids. Germline assignment: CDR1 SGHNT and CDR2 YENEEA. The ends were cut back, 0 bases at V and 5 bases at J, with 13 bases in the middle. DNA of the CDR3: TGTGCCAGCAGCTTAGAACAGGGTCGGGAGGAGACCCAGTACTTC. It encodes CASSLEQGREETQYF.

The rearrangement uses TRBV4-2 and TRBJ2-2; D is unresolved. Germline CDR1 and CDR2: LGHNA and YNFKEQ. The CDR3 runs to 15 residues. The V end lost 0 bases, the J end lost 4 bases, and 9 bases lay between the germline ends. CDR3 sequence reads: CASSQDQASTGELFF. The CDR3 coding sequence is TGTGCCAGCAGCCAAGACCAGGCTAGCACCGGGGAGCTGTTTTTT.

The chain has TRBV9 and TRBJ2-4, with 8 bases fitting TRBD2. Trimming removed 4 bases from V and 8 bases from J; junction bases left unmatched: 26. The CDR3 loop spans 20 amino acids. Germline V CDR1 and CDR2: SGDLS, YYNGEE. The CDR3 reads CASSTNRGEGSPLLADIQYF. The CDR3 nucleotides are TGTGCCAGCAGCACAAATCGCGGCGAGGGATCGCCCCTACTAGCGGACATTCAGTACTTC. Full variable domain (missing parts from reference TRBV9 and TRBJ2-4): DSGVTQTPKHLITATGQRVTLRCSPRSGDLSVYWYQQSLDQGLQFLIQYYNGEERAKGNILERFSAQQFPDLHSELNLSSLELGDSALYFCASSTNRGEGSPLLADIQYFGAGTRLSVL.

The chain combines TRBV12-3 or TRBV12-4 with TRBJ2-5; D is ambiguous. The CDR3 covers 13 residues. Trimming removed 6 bases at V and 2 bases at J, with 10 bases between. The CDR3 sequence: CASRRTVQETQYF. CDR3 in DNA: TGTGCCAGCAGAAGGACGGTACAAGAGACCCAGTACTTC.

This rearrangement joins TRBV28 to TRBJ2-1; TRBD2 aligns across 16 bases. V shed 3 bases and J 0 bases; nucleotides not matched to a gene: 8. Germline loops: CDR1 MDHEN, CDR2 SYDVKM. This CDR3 has 20 amino acids. The CDR3 protein is CASSFPPGLAGGSSYNEQFF. DNA for the CDR3: TGTGCCAGCAGTTTCCCCCCGGGACTAGCGGGAGGGAGCTCCTACAATGAGCAGTTCTTC.

This clone is labeled as medium-sized. The chain carries TRBV19 and TRBJ1-3; no clear D gene. CDR1 and CDR2 (germline): LNHDA, SQIVND (reference sequence). The ends were cut back, 6 bases at V and 0 bases at J, with 9 bases in the middle. This CDR3 has 14 residues. In DNA form, the CDR3 reads TGTGCCAGTAGCGAGCGGCGCTCTGGAAACACCATATATTTT. Its protein product is CASSERRSGNTIYF.

V and J are TRBV28 and TRBJ1-6; D unclear. Germline V CDR1 and CDR2: MDHEN, SYDVKM. This CDR3 comprises 14 residues. Trimming left V 3 bases short and J 6 bases short, with 9 bases between. CDR3 sequence (DNA): TGTGCCAGCAGTTTCAGTTTGACTAATTCACCCCTCCACTTT. It encodes CASSFSLTNSPLHF.

The genes are TRBV7-2 and TRBJ1-5, with D unclear. The CDR3 extends over 14 amino acids. V was pared by 5 bases and J by 4 bases, with 12 bases between. Germline V gives CDR1 SGHTA, CDR2 FQGNSA. The chain's CDR3 is CASSIGRSNQPQHF. In DNA form, the CDR3 reads TGTGCCAGCAGCATAGGCCGTTCGAATCAGCCCCAGCATTTT.

This clone was detected once. The rearrangement joins TRBV7-9 to TRBJ2-7, with 14 bases identical to TRBD2. J lost 4 bases, V lost 5 bases, and 10 bases had no gene match. Germline CDR1 is SEHNR and CDR2 is FQNEAQ (reference sequence). This CDR3 contains 17 residues. The CDR3 sequence: CASSGARTSGRSYEQYF. Here the CDR3 DNA reads TGTGCCAGCAGCGGGGCCAGGACTAGCGGGAGGTCATACGAGCAGTACTTC.